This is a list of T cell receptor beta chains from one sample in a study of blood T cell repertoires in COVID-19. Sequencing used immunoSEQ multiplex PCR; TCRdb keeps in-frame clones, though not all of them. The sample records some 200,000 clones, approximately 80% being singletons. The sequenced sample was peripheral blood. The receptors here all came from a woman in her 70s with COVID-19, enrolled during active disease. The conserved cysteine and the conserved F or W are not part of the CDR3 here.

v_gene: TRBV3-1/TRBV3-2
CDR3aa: ASSPRPGTGKDNEQF

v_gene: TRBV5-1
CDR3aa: ASSEIPGQLSNEQF

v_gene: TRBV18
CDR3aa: ASSRTGFREDTEAF

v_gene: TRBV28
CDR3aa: ASSLRRGGPNEQF

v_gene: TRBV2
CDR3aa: ASSPAGMGTIY

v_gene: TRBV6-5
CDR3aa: ASSSSLGADYGYT

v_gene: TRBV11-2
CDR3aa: ASSLGPSGLYTQY

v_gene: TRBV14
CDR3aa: ASSPGGLNIQY

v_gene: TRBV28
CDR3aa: ASIPTGIWNQPQH

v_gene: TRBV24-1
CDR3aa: ATVALRATAPVNTEAF

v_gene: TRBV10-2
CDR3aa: ASSSQGYTEAF

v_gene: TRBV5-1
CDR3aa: ASSLERTGPNTEAF

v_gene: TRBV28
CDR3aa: ASLGTGVDGYT

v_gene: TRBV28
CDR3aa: ATEFAAGEEY

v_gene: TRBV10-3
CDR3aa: AISGGLAGSTDTQY

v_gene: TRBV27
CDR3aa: ASSSETRLAGLFYEQY

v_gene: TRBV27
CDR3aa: ASSTMNTEAF

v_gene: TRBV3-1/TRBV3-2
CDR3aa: AVGHLQETQY

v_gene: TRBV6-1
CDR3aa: ASSERGGTPNTEAF

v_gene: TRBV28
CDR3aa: ASSSAGSGEMNTEAF

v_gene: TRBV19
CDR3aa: ASSIGRYEDGYT

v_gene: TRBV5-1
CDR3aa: ASSSMDRDSPLH

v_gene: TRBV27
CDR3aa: ASSSDRGGYNEQF

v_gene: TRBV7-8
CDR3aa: ASTFGGNGKLF

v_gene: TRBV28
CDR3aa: ASSFRRGGIYEQY

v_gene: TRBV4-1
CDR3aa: ASGPSGGLETQY

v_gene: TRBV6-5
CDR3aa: ASRKRGQGNQPQH

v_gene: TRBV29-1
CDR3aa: SVTQGAGNTEAF

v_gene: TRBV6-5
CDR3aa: ASRLDRDRSEKLF